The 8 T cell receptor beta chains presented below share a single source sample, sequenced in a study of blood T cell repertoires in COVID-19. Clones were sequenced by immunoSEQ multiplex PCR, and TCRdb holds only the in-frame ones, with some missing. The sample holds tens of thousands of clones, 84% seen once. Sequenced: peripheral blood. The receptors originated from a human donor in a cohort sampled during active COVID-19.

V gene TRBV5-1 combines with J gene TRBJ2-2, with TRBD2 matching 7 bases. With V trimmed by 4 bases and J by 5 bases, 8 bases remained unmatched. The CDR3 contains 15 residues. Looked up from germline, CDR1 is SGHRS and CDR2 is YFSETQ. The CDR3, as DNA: TGCGCCAGCAGCGGCGGGAGTATAAGGACCGGGGAGCTGTTTTTT. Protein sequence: CASSGGSIRTGELFF.

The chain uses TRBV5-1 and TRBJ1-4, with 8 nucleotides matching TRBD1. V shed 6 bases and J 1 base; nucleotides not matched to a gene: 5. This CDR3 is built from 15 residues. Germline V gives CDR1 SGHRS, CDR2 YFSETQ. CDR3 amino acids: CASTAGGKTNEKLFF. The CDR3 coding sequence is TGCGCCAGCACGGCAGGGGGCAAAACTAATGAAAAACTGTTTTTT.

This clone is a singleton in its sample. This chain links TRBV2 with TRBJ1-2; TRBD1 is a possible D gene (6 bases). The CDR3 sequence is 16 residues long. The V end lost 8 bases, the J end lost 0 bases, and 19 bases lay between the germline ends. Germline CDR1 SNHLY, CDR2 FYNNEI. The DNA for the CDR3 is TGTGCCAGCGGGGGGGCAGCCATGATTACTAACTATGGCTACACCTTC. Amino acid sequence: CASGGAAMITNYGYTF.

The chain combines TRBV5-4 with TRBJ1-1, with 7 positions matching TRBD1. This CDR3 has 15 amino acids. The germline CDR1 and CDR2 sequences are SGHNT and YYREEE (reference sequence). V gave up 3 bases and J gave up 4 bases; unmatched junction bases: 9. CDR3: CASSSKEGGGTEAFF. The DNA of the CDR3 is TGTGCCAGCAGCTCCAAGGAAGGGGGCGGCACTGAAGCTTTCTTT.

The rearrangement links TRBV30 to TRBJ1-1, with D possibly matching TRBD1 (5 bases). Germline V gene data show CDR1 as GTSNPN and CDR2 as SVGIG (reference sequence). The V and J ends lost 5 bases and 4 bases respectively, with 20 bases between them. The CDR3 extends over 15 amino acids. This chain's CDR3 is CAWGSGGKAVTEAFF. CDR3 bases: TGTGCCTGGGGTTCCGGGGGAAAGGCGGTCACTGAAGCTTTCTTT.

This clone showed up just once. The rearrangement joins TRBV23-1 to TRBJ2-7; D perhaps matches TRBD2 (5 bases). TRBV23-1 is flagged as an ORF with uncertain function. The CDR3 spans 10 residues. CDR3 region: CLRESYEQYF. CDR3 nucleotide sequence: TGCTTGAGGGAGTCCTACGAGCAGTACTTC.

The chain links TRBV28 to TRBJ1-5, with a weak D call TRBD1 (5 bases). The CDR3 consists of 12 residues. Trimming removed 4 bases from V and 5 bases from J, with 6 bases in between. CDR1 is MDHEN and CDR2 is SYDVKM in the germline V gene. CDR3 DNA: TGTGCCAGCAGTTGGGGCGATCAGCCCCAGCATTTT. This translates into CASSWGDQPQHF.

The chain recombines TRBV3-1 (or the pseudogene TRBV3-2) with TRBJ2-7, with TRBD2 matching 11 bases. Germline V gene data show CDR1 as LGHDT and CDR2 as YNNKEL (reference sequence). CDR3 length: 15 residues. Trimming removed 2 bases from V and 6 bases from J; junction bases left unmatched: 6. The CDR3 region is CASSQMLAGGREQYF. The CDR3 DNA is TGTGCCAGCAGCCAAATGTTAGCGGGGGGGCGCGAGCAGTACTTC.